The 22 T cell receptor beta chains presented below share a single source sample, sequenced in a study of control samples from healthy donors and cancer patients. Assay: immunoSEQ multiplex PCR; the TCRdb copy retains only in-frame clones and omits some. The table has some 100,000 clones, more than 85% seen once. Sequenced material: blood. These receptors all come from a man aged 25 to 40 in good health.

This sequence joins TRBV6-6 and TRBJ2-2; D is undetermined. The V gene's germline CDR1 is MNHNY and CDR2 SVGAGI (reference sequence). V dropped 0 bases and J dropped 8 bases, with 16 bases sitting between them. The CDR3 has 16 residues. As DNA, the CDR3 is TGTGCCAGCAGTTACTCTGGCCCCCAAATTGCGGGGGAGCTGTTTTTT. This encodes CASSYSGPQIAGELFF.

The chain uses TRBV3-1 (or the pseudogene TRBV3-2) and TRBJ2-3; D gene uncertain. Per germline, CDR1 LGHDT and CDR2 YNNKEL (reference sequence). The CDR3 extends over 14 amino acids. The V end was cut by 0 bases, the J end by 7 bases, with 11 bases between. CDR3 protein: CASSQDPVGNTQYF. The CDR3 nucleotides are TGTGCCAGCAGCCAAGACCCGGTGGGAAATACGCAGTATTTT.

The CDR3 DNA is TGTGCCTGGAGTAGAGCCTCAGGGCTGGTTGAAAAACTGTTTTTT. The encoded protein is CAWSRASGLVEKLFF. J is TRBJ1-4 and V is TRBV30; a possible D gene is TRBD1 (5 bases). This CDR3 spans 15 amino acids. Germline V gene lookup returns CDR1 GTSNPN and CDR2 SVGIG (reference sequence). V was pared by 2 bases and J by 7 bases, with 17 bases between.

The table lists this clone with a few counts. The chain employs TRBV7-8 and TRBJ2-1; tentatively, D is TRBD1 (6 bases). Germline V gene lookup returns CDR1 SGHVS and CDR2 FQNEAQ. The CDR3 contains 13 residues. V was clipped by 3 bases and J by 4 bases, with 7 bases between them. CDR3 sequence reads: CASSFRGYNEQFF. The CDR3 DNA reads as TGTGCCAGCAGCTTTAGGGGGTACAATGAGCAGTTCTTC.

The chain couples TRBV3-1 (or the pseudogene TRBV3-2) to TRBJ2-3, with 10 bases that match TRBD2. This CDR3 region has 17 residues. With 1 base clipped from V and 5 bases from J, the junction kept 9 bases outside the gene matches. Germline CDR1 reads LGHDT; CDR2 reads YNNKEL (reference sequence). CDR3 sequence: CASSQVGLAGVGDTQYF. The CDR3 DNA sequence: TGTGCCAGCAGCCAAGTGGGGCTAGCGGGAGTGGGAGATACGCAGTATTTT.

The chain carries TRBV7-6 and TRBJ1-1, with D perhaps matching TRBD1 (5 bases). Trimming took off 5 bases at V and 5 bases at J, with 15 bases between the two ends. This CDR3 contains 14 residues. Germline assignment: CDR1 SGHVS and CDR2 FNYEAQ. The CDR3 reads CASSAGGWKTEAFF. The CDR3 DNA sequence: TGTGCCAGCAGCGCCGGGGGATGGAAAACTGAAGCTTTCTTT.

This CDR3 reads CASSQDRTVKNIQYF. CDR3 in DNA: TGCGCCAGCAGCCAAGATCGGACTGTCAAAAACATTCAGTACTTC. The chain uses TRBV4-1 and TRBJ2-4, with D tentatively TRBD2 (5 bases). CDR1 and CDR2 (germline): MGHRA, YSYEKL. Trimming pared 0 bases from V and 3 bases from J, leaving 9 bases between. The CDR3 contains 15 residues.

This clone came up once. V is TRBV10-1 and J is TRBJ2-1; the match to TRBD1 covers 10 bases. Germline V CDR1 and CDR2: WNHNN, SYGVQD (reference sequence). The CDR3 contains 15 residues. After removal of 5 bases from V and 4 bases from J, the junction contained 5 bases not matched to a gene. The DNA of the CDR3 is TGCGCCAGCAGTTCGACAGGGGGCCCGTACAATGAGCAGTTCTTC. This gives the protein CASSSTGGPYNEQFF.

The count of this clone is one. V is TRBV28 and J is TRBJ2-1, with 9 bases lining up with TRBD1. V was pared by 5 bases and J by 7 bases, with 6 bases of the junction left unmatched. Per germline, CDR1 MDHEN and CDR2 SYDVKM. This CDR3 is 14 amino acids long. The CDR3 nucleotides read TGTGCCAGCAGTGGAGGACAGGGGTGGAATGAGCAGTTCTTC. Translating it yields CASSGGQGWNEQFF.

CDR3 sequence (DNA): TGTGCCAGTAGTATTTGGGAAGGGGGCCCTTACAATGAGCAGTTCTTC. Protein sequence: CASSIWEGGPYNEQFF. V gene TRBV19 combines with J gene TRBJ2-1; 7 bases match TRBD1. CDR3 length: 16 residues. The germline V gene encodes CDR1 LNHDA and CDR2 SQIVND (reference sequence). Trimming cost V 3 bases and J 4 bases; bases outside gene matches: 9.

CDR3 sequence (DNA): TGCGCCAGCAGTCTACCCTTCGGGGATAGCTCCGAGACTTACTTCTATGGCTACACCTTC. It encodes CASSLPFGDSSETYFYGYTF. This sequence joins TRBV23-1 and TRBJ1-2; D unresolved. TRBV23-1 is designated an ORF whose function remains uncertain. This CDR3 comprises 20 residues. V lost 4 bases and J lost 4, with 31 bases in between.

V gene TRBV12-3 or TRBV12-4 combines with J gene TRBJ1-1; the match to TRBD1 covers 11 bases. V was pared by 6 bases and J by 6 bases, with 3 bases of the junction left unmatched. This CDR3 has 13 residues. The CDR3 loop is CASRRTGGAEAFF. For the CDR3, the DNA is TGTGCCAGCAGGAGGACAGGGGGCGCTGAAGCTTTCTTT.

The chain links TRBV3-1 (or the pseudogene TRBV3-2) to TRBJ1-1; the D gene is possibly TRBD1 (5 bases). CDR1 is LGHDT, CDR2 YNNKEL, per germline (reference sequence). This CDR3 contains 14 residues. V was cut by 4 bases and J by 1 base, with 10 bases left in between. The CDR3 nucleotides are TGTGCCAGCAGCCCGGTGGGGGGGAACACTGAAGCTTTCTTT. Its translation is CASSPVGGNTEAFF.

The V call is TRBV5-4, the J call TRBJ2-1; 16 bases are a match to TRBD2. The CDR3 is 17 amino acids. In germline, CDR1 is SGHNT, CDR2 YYREEE (reference sequence). Trimming took 9 bases from V and 9 from J; bases not matched to a gene: 15. DNA of the CDR3: TGTGCCACGAATCCGGGACTAGCGGGAGGGAAGGCGAGTGAGCAGTTCTTC. Translation: CATNPGLAGGKASEQFF.

V and J are TRBV28 and TRBJ1-6, with D perhaps matching TRBD1 (5 bases). The V end was cut by 5 bases, the J end by 9 bases, with 14 bases between. In germline, CDR1 is MDHEN, CDR2 SYDVKM. The CDR3 covers 14 residues. CDR3 DNA sequence: TGTGCCAGCAGTCCGACAGACTCCGTTTCACCCCTCCACTTT. Translating it yields CASSPTDSVSPLHF.

The J gene is TRBJ2-7, the V gene TRBV7-2, with D possibly matching TRBD2 (5 bases). Germline CDR1 is SGHTA and CDR2 is FQGNSA. V shed 5 bases and J shed 1 base, with 12 bases lying between them. The CDR3 spans 14 residues. CDR3 in amino acids: CASSPTRGSYEQYF. In DNA, the CDR3 is TGTGCCAGCAGCCCCACTCGGGGATCCTACGAGCAGTACTTC.

This chain uses TRBV7-2 with TRBJ2-2; 10 nucleotides align to TRBD2. This CDR3 comprises 18 residues. The germline CDR1 and CDR2 sequences are SGHTA and FQGNSA. J gave up 6 bases and V 5 bases, and 15 bases lay outside the gene matches. DNA of the CDR3: TGTGCCAGCAGCCCCTTGGGAGCGGGAGGGCCGAGGGCCGGGGAGCTGTTTTTT. Its protein product is CASSPLGAGGPRAGELFF.

This chain connects TRBV4-2 to TRBJ2-2; TRBD1 is a possible D gene (5 bases). The CDR3 loop spans 12 amino acids. Trimming stripped 6 bases from V and 4 bases from J, with 6 bases between. CDR1 and CDR2 from the germline V gene are LGHNA and YNFKEQ. This chain's CDR3 is CASRGRTGELFF. CDR3 coding DNA: TGTGCCAGCAGGGGGCGCACCGGGGAGCTGTTTTTT.

The V and J genes are TRBV11-2 and TRBJ2-7, with D unclear. V lost 3 bases, J lost 4 bases, and 7 bases lay in between. The CDR3 extends over 12 amino acids. Germline assignment: CDR1 SGHAT and CDR2 FQNNGV. The CDR3 nucleotides are TGTGCCAGCAGCTTGTTGGGGTACGAGCAGTACTTC. Translation: CASSLLGYEQYF.

This chain joins TRBV9 and TRBJ2-5; tentative D call: TRBD2 (6 bases). In germline, CDR1 is SGDLS, CDR2 YYNGEE. CDR3 length equals 15 residues. Trimming took off 0 bases at V and 5 bases at J, with 14 bases between the two ends. In DNA, the CDR3 is TGTGCCAGCAGCGTAGGATTAACTAGCAGGGAGACCCAGTACTTC. As protein: CASSVGLTSRETQYF.

The V call is TRBV7-9, the J call TRBJ2-6, with TRBD1 matching 9 bases. The junction had 5 bases not matched to a gene; V was cut back by 5 bases and J by 0 bases. Germline values: CDR1 SEHNR, CDR2 FQNEAQ (reference sequence). The CDR3 consists of 17 residues. Written as DNA, the CDR3 is TGTGCCAGCAGCCGACTGACAGGGGGCTCTGGGGCCAACGTCCTGACTTTC. Its translation: CASSRLTGGSGANVLTF.

The V call is TRBV29-1, the J call TRBJ1-2; TRBD1 might be the D (5 bases). From germline, CDR1 is SQVTM and CDR2 ANQGSEA. The CDR3 is 12 amino acids. V was clipped by 2 bases and J by 10 bases, with 14 bases between them. CDR3 protein: CSVEIGRGDYTF. CDR3 coding DNA: TGCAGCGTTGAAATCGGAAGAGGGGACTACACCTTC.